This T cell receptor (beta chain) was sequenced during a study of brain T cells in children with intractable seizures. Before surgery, patients took at least one anti-epileptic drug. This CDR3 has 13 amino acids. The J segment lost 5 bases and the V segment lost 6 bases, leaving 5 bases of the junction unmatched. Germline V gene data show CDR1 as MDHEN and CDR2 as SYDVKM. The assay was immunoSEQ multiplex PCR, and TCRdb's table has in-frame clones only and misses some. The data contain about 80,000 clones, about 93% of them seen just once; the ten biggest clones take up about 24%. This clone was detected only once.

V and J are TRBV28 and TRBJ2-7, with 9 bases fitting TRBD1. The source was peripheral blood, collected at surgery. The receptor was derived from a girl aged 2 to 9 with Rasmussen encephalitis and intractable seizures. The CDR3 here is CASSGDRVHEQYF. In nucleotides, the CDR3 is TGTGCCAGCAGCGGGGACAGGGTCCACGAGCAGTACTTC.